The source of this T cell receptor (beta chain) is a study of shared clonotypes between healthy human individuals. The CDR3 contains 17 residues. The trim removed 6 bases at V and 0 bases at J, leaving 11 bases unmatched. CDR1 and CDR2 from the germline V gene are ENHRY and SYGVKD. All participating donors were Caucasian adults from Nashville, Tennessee. Study-wide results and caveats: In the sorted subsets, rarefaction showed sequencing was incomplete despite large depth. Limited genetic and exposure-history diversity came from having few donors. Shared clonotypes: approximately 5.3% naive CD4, 3.5% to 4% naive CD8, under 2.5% memory CD4, roughly 0.4% memory CD8.

Sequenced by immunoSEQ multiplex PCR; TCRdb stores in-frame clones only, minus some. This table holds roughly 2.5 million clones, around nine tenths found once. A remark on this clone: The antigen is unknown.

Material for sequencing was naive CD4+ T cells sorted from blood. Stated subset: CD45RA+ positively selected. The sequence came from a man between 18 and 35 years old in good health. V and J are TRBV10-3 and TRBJ2-1; 7 bases align to TRBD2. In nucleotides, the CDR3 is TGTGCCATCAGCCGCACCGACCCTAGCGGCTCCTACAATGAGCAGTTCTTC. Its translation is CAISRTDPSGSYNEQFF.